One and the same sample provided the 25 T cell receptor beta chains below, sequenced in a study of vaccination effects on CD4 cells after COVID-19. Repertoires were generated with immunoSEQ multiplex PCR, while TCRdb's copy carries only in-frame clones and drops some. Among tens of thousands of clones listed, around three quarters were seen once. No antigen is known for these receptors. Sequencing followed a ViraFEST assay step that expanded antigen-specific CD4+ T cells with viral peptide pools. Researchers isolated CD4+ T cells once approximately ten days of culture had elapsed. Neither prior SARS-CoV-2 infection nor positive nucleocapsid antibodies were present in the vaccine recipients. The sample was CD4+ T cells from PBMCs cultured with HCoV-OC43 spike peptides, taken before COVID-19 vaccination. Subset of the sample: HCoV-OC43 spike overlapping peptide pool stimulation. Every receptor here comes from a human donor who received a COVID-19 vaccine.

The V call is TRBV7-9, the J call TRBJ2-5; 10 bases are a match to TRBD1. CDR1 is SEHNR and CDR2 is FQNEAQ in the germline V gene (reference sequence). This CDR3 is 16 amino acids long. V was clipped by 2 bases and J by 2 bases; unmatched bases: 5. DNA of the CDR3: TGTGCCAGCAGCTTACCCCGGGACAGGGGACAAGAGACCCAGTACTTC. Protein sequence: CASSLPRDRGQETQYF.

The chain links TRBV9 to TRBJ2-1; TRBD2 matches 14 bases. Unmatched junction bases numbered 10, after V lost 0 bases and J lost 8 bases. The V gene's germline CDR1 is SGDLS and CDR2 YYNGEE. This CDR3 is 18 amino acids long. CDR3 sequence: CASSVGLAGGVLTDEQFF. The DNA for the CDR3 is TGTGCCAGCAGCGTAGGACTAGCGGGAGGGGTATTGACGGATGAGCAGTTCTTC. The entire variable domain, with the rest obtained from reference TRBV9 and TRBJ2-1, is as follows: DSGVTQTPKHLITATGQRVTLRCSPRSGDLSVYWYQQSLDQGLQFLIQYYNGEERAKGNILERFSAQQFPDLHSELNLSSLELGDSALYFCASSVGLAGGVLTDEQFFGPGTRLTVL.

In its sample, this clone was seen a few times. V is TRBV10-3 and J is TRBJ1-1, with TRBD1 matching over 7 bases. The CDR3 runs to 14 residues. J was trimmed by 0 bases and V by 6 bases; bases with no gene match: 4. CDR1 ENHRY and CDR2 SYGVKD come from the germline V gene. CDR3 bases: TGTGCCATCAGGAAGGGGGCAATGAACACTGAAGCTTTCTTT. Amino acid sequence: CAIRKGAMNTEAFF.

The V gene is TRBV7-9, the J gene TRBJ1-2; a possible D gene is TRBD1 (6 bases). The ends were cut back, 5 bases at V and 7 bases at J, with 23 bases in the middle. Per germline, CDR1 SEHNR and CDR2 FQNEAQ (reference sequence). The CDR3 runs 16 residues. CDR3: CASSPPGNQGLGGYTF. Written as DNA, the CDR3 is TGTGCCAGCAGCCCTCCCGGGAACCAGGGGCTGGGTGGCTACACCTTC.

The table lists this clone with a count of one. This sequence joins TRBV5-1 and TRBJ2-7, with D possibly matching TRBD1 (5 bases). V lost 5 bases to trimming and J lost 3 bases, with 9 bases between them. This CDR3 region has 12 residues. CDR1 SGHRS and CDR2 YFSETQ come from the germline V gene. Here the CDR3 reads CASRSDSYEQYF. In DNA form, the CDR3 reads TGCGCCAGCAGATCAGACAGCTACGAGCAGTACTTC.

The chain couples TRBV18 to TRBJ1-1; D is possibly TRBD1 (5 bases). V was shortened by 2 bases and J by 0 bases, with 16 bases between the two germline ends. The CDR3 is 17 amino acids. The V gene's germline CDR1 is KGHSH and CDR2 LQKENI. The DNA for the CDR3 is TGTGCCAGCTCACCAAATCATCAGGGCTTTATGAACACTGAAGCTTTCTTT. Its protein product is CASSPNHQGFMNTEAFF.

The chain combines TRBV7-8 with TRBJ2-2, with TRBD1 identical over 7 bases. V lost 2 bases and J lost 2; bases outside the gene matches: 11. This CDR3 has 18 residues. Germline V gene sequence: CDR1 SGHVS, CDR2 FQNEAQ. The CDR3 nucleotides are TGTGCCAGCAGCTTATCGTACAGGGGCCGGATTAACACCGGGGAGCTGTTTTTT. Protein: CASSLSYRGRINTGELFF.

This chain joins TRBV20-1 and TRBJ1-2, with D tentatively TRBD1 (6 bases). V lost 3 bases and J 5 bases, leaving 7 bases between the germline ends. Germline CDR1 is DFQATT and CDR2 is SNEGSKA (reference sequence). The length of the CDR3 is 11 residues. Here the CDR3 reads CSASQGYGYTF. In DNA form, the CDR3 reads TGCAGTGCTAGTCAGGGGTATGGCTACACCTTC.

The chain recombines TRBV7-9 with TRBJ1-3, with D maybe TRBD1 (5 bases). The germline V and J ends were trimmed by 4 bases and 8 bases, with 15 bases remaining between them. From germline, CDR1 is SEHNR and CDR2 FQNEAQ (reference sequence). This CDR3 is 14 amino acids long. The chain's CDR3 is CASSSLRGTDTIYF. The CDR3 coding sequence is TGTGCCAGCAGCTCCCTTAGGGGTACGGACACCATATATTTT.

The chain joins TRBV14 to TRBJ1-1; D is undetermined. The CDR3 length is 13 residues. CDR1 and CDR2 (germline): SGHDN, FVKESK. The V end lost 7 bases, the J end lost 5 bases, and 14 bases lay between the germline ends. The CDR3 sequence: CASILGRGTEAFF. CDR3 bases: TGTGCCAGCATTTTAGGGAGAGGAACTGAAGCTTTCTTT.

The chain carries TRBV20-1 and TRBJ2-7, with a tentative D call TRBD2 (7 bases). Trimming took 3 bases from V and 2 from J, leaving 17 bases between them. The CDR3 is made up of 15 amino acids. Germline CDR1 reads DFQATT; CDR2 reads SNEGSKA (reference sequence). In DNA form, the CDR3 reads TGCAGTGCTAGTAGGGGGGGGCGAAACACCTACGAGCAGTACTTC. Protein: CSASRGGRNTYEQYF.

The J gene is TRBJ2-1, the V gene TRBV7-3; 7 nucleotides agree with TRBD2. This CDR3 is built from 15 residues. V shed 1 base, J shed 10 bases, and the junction held 10 bases outside the gene matches. Germline CDR1 reads SGHTA; CDR2 reads FQGTGA. Written as DNA, the CDR3 is TGTGCCAGCAGCTTAAAGGGTGCGGGGGTAGGAGAGCAGTTCTTC. The encoded protein is CASSLKGAGVGEQFF.

The chain joins TRBV5-1 to TRBJ1-2, with 8 positions matching TRBD1. This CDR3 region has 13 residues. In germline, CDR1 is SGHRS, CDR2 YFSETQ. V gave up 3 bases and J gave up 6 bases; unmatched junction bases: 4. The CDR3 spells CASSYGQGNGYTF. In DNA, the CDR3 is TGCGCCAGCAGCTACGGACAGGGTAATGGCTACACCTTC.

This clone turned up a few times. The V and J genes are TRBV7-2 and TRBJ1-5; TRBD1 is a possible D gene (5 bases). V was trimmed by 3 bases and J by 7 bases, leaving 13 bases between them. Per the germline V gene, CDR1 is SGHTA and CDR2 is FQGNSA. The CDR3 is 14 amino acids. The CDR3 loop reads CASSFDSGVQPQHF. The CDR3 region has the DNA TGTGCCAGCAGCTTTGACAGCGGAGTACAGCCCCAGCATTTT. Based on the CDR3 plus reference TRBV7-2 and TRBJ1-5, the full variable domain is GAGVSQSPSNKVTEKGKDVELRCDPISGHTALYWYRQSLGQGLEFLIYFQGNSAPDKSGLPSDRFSAERTGGSVSTLTIQRTQQEDSAVYLCASSFDSGVQPQHFGDGTRLSIL.

This clone was seen a single time. The chain links TRBV4-1 to TRBJ2-3; maybe TRBD1 (6 bases). The CDR3 contains 17 residues. CDR1 MGHRA and CDR2 YSYEKL come from the germline V gene. V lost 1 base, J lost 1 base, and 15 bases lay in between. CDR3 region: CASSQGYREKGTDTQYF. Written as DNA, the CDR3 is TGCGCCAGCAGCCAAGGGTACAGGGAAAAGGGCACAGATACGCAGTATTTT.

The rearrangement uses TRBV3-1 (or the pseudogene TRBV3-2) and TRBJ2-5; D not resolved. Trimming shortened V by 0 bases and J by 7 bases, and 0 bases separated the two germline ends. Germline V gives CDR1 LGHDT, CDR2 YNNKEL (reference sequence). The length of the CDR3 is 10 residues. DNA for the CDR3: TGTGCCAGCAGCCAAGAGACCCAGTACTTC. It encodes CASSQETQYF.

CDR3 loop: CASSPPGVIEKLFF. For the CDR3, the DNA is TGTGCCAGCTCACCACCAGGGGTGATTGAAAAACTGTTTTTT. The V and J genes are TRBV18 and TRBJ1-4; tentative D call: TRBD1 (5 bases). CDR1 is KGHSH and CDR2 is LQKENI in the germline V gene. The CDR3 extends over 14 amino acids. V lost 0 bases and J lost 7, with 9 bases in between.

The chain carries TRBV21-1 and TRBJ2-2; the table's D call, TRBD2, was not checked against the DNA. TRBV21-1 is a pseudogene segment. The CDR3 spans 13 residues. CDR3 sequence reads: CASTSGSSGELFF. Here the CDR3 DNA reads TGTGCCAGCACCTCGGGGTCTAGCGGGGAGCTGTTTTTT.

The chain recombines TRBV11-3 with TRBJ2-1; TRBD1 agrees at 8 bases. CDR1 is SGHNT and CDR2 is YENEEA in the germline V gene. V lost 1 base, J lost 6 bases, and 5 bases stayed unmatched. This CDR3 region has 15 residues. The CDR3 protein is CASSLGYRGANEQFF. The DNA for the CDR3 is TGTGCCAGCAGCTTAGGCTACAGGGGGGCCAATGAGCAGTTCTTC.

The genes are TRBV28 and TRBJ1-2, with 12 bases identical to TRBD1. With 6 bases clipped from V and 6 bases from J, the junction kept 11 bases outside the gene matches. The CDR3 is 16 residues long. CDR1 and CDR2 (germline): MDHEN, SYDVKM. The CDR3 is CASRSETGQGANGYTF. CDR3 nucleotide sequence: TGTGCCAGCAGGAGTGAAACGGGACAGGGGGCGAATGGCTACACCTTC.

This chain joins TRBV7-9 and TRBJ2-1; 13 positions match TRBD2. The length of the CDR3 is 16 residues. Germline CDR1 and CDR2: SEHNR and FQNEAQ (reference sequence). The ends lost 5 bases at V and 7 bases at J; junction bases unmatched: 8. The CDR3 DNA reads as TGTGCCAGCAGCCACCGAAGGACTAGCGGGGGTAATGAGCAGTTCTTC. Translated: CASSHRRTSGGNEQFF.

V usage is TRBV6-6 and J usage is TRBJ2-1; 8 bases line up with TRBD2. Germline CDR1 and CDR2: MNHNY and SVGAGI (reference sequence). The CDR3 consists of 15 residues. The V segment lost 5 bases and the J segment 5 bases; nucleotides outside the gene matches: 8. CDR3 sequence reads: CASSHGRGTNNEQFF. CDR3 bases: TGTGCCAGCAGTCACGGGAGGGGGACCAACAATGAGCAGTTCTTC.

The chain joins TRBV2 to TRBJ2-5, with 8 positions matching TRBD2. J was trimmed by 5 bases and V by 7 bases; bases with no gene match: 12. The CDR3 runs 15 residues. CDR1 is SNHLY and CDR2 is FYNNEI in the germline V gene. CDR3 nucleotides: TGTGCCAGCACTGCGGCGGGGGGCCGGGGGGAGACCCAGTACTTC. It translates to CASTAAGGRGETQYF.

Only one count was recorded for this clone. The rearrangement links TRBV19 to TRBJ1-5; maybe TRBD1 (6 bases). CDR3 length: 17 residues. Germline CDR1 and CDR2: LNHDA and SQIVND (reference sequence). V lost 4 bases to trimming and J lost 0 bases, with 16 bases between them. The DNA for the CDR3 is TGTGCCAGTAGTAGAGGGATGGGACAAAATAGCAATCAGCCCCAGCATTTT. Translated: CASSRGMGQNSNQPQHF.

The V and J genes are TRBV4-2 and TRBJ2-5; tentatively, D is TRBD2 (5 bases). CDR1 is LGHNA and CDR2 is YNFKEQ in the germline V gene. The CDR3 extends over 14 amino acids. V lost 0 bases to trimming and J lost 2 bases, with 7 bases between them. This CDR3 reads CASSQEGGQETQYF. The CDR3 nucleotides are TGTGCCAGCAGCCAAGAAGGCGGGCAAGAGACCCAGTACTTC.